The sequence of this TCR beta chain was determined in a study of Graves' ophthalmopathy and Graves' hyperthyroidism. About the research overall: Over 18 months of follow-up, stable hyperthyroidism required that no ophthalmopathy appear.

Enrollment excluded any patients with other autoimmune diseases, uncontrolled infections, pregnancy or lactation. Study results and limitations: Built on 13 signatures, a model told ophthalmopathy apart from stable hyperthyroidism with 85% to 90% sensitivity and roughly 81% specificity.

TCR beta CDR3 regions were amplified from RNA transcripts. HTBI-primed RT-PCR formed the first round, and a multiplex PCR formed the second. TCRdb re-called the multiplex PCR reads through MiXCR, storing one row per CDR3 protein. The sample consists of around 1.1 million distinct CDR3 sequences, about two fifths of them appearing once. CDR3 length equals 12 residues. Looked up from germline, CDR1 is SQVTM and CDR2 is ANQGSEA. About this clonotype: The antigen remains unidentified. The conserved final phenylalanine or tryptophan is absent from the CDR3, which likely points to a read error.

The chain is built from TRBV29-1 and TRBJ1-5, with TRBD1 matching 7 bases. This TCR was sampled from an adult man with Graves' hyperthyroidism. The sample was peripheral blood or thyroid tissue (not recorded which). CDR3 loop: CSVQQGDQPQHL. The CDR3 region has the DNA TGCAGCGTGCAGCAGGGGGATCAGCCACAGCATCTT.